The following is a T cell receptor (beta chain) sequence with its context. Its target is unknown. Sequencing was performed with immunoSEQ multiplex PCR; in TCRdb, only in-frame clones are kept and a portion is missing. Here the sample spans under 95,000 clones, about 91% being singletons. V dropped 1 base and J dropped 5 bases, with 6 bases sitting between them. The CDR3 spans 13 residues. Germline CDR1 SGHTA, CDR2 FQGTGA. These data come from a study of identifying expanded T cells in peripheral blood. The study's findings and limits: Differentially abundant clones: about 1.3 between replicates, about 16 at approximately 13 days, more than 18 at four.

This clonotype originated in a person aged 18 to 70 in good health. The V call is TRBV7-3, the J call TRBJ2-1; D call uncertain. The sample comprised blood. In DNA form, the CDR3 reads TGTGCCAGCAGCTTAAGCCTTAACAATGAGCAGTTCTTC. Its translation is CASSLSLNNEQFF.